The rows below give T cell receptor beta chains drawn from one sample of a study of CD8 T cells in Susac syndrome. TCRdb processed the immunoSEQ multiplex PCR reads anew with MiXCR; each CDR3 protein has one entry. The sample records around 300,000 distinct CDR3 sequences, around nine tenths being singletons. Input material: CD8+ T cells from PBMCs. These receptors were taken from a human donor with multiple sclerosis. Each CDR3 is given with its conserved first and last residue. A D gene is named only where the DNA matches it firmly. The size entry is marked missing in some rows and otherwise reads once, few, many or a size class.

d_call	clone_size	v_call	j_call	cdr3_nt	cdr3_aa
TRBD2	NA	TRBV28	TRBJ2-7	TGTGCCAGCAGTTTCCCCGGGACTAGCAGCTACGAGCAGTACTTC	CASSFPGTSSYEQYF
NA	NA	TRBV28	TRBJ1-2	TGTGCCAGCAGTTCCCCTCTTCAGACAGGAGGATTTGGTTACACCTTC	CASSSPLQTGGFGYTF
TRBD1	NA	TRBV20-1	TRBJ1-4	TGCAGTGCTAGAGATGGGATGTTTGCACAGGGGAAGGAAAAACTGTTTTTT	CSARDGMFAQGKEKLFF
TRBD2	NA	TRBV7-9	TRBJ2-1	TGTGCCAGCAGCCCCAGGACTAGCGGGAGCGTCGATGAGCAGTTCTTC	CASSPRTSGSVDEQFF
NA	NA	TRBV9	TRBJ1-5	TGTGCCAGCAGTCTCTCAGGGCTCAACAATCAGCCCCAGCATTTT	CASSLSGLNNQPQHF
TRBD2	NA	TRBV30	TRBJ2-5	TGTGCCTGGAGAGTTGCGGGGGGACTAGAGACCCAGTACTTC	CAWRVAGGLETQYF
NA	once	TRBV4-2	TRBJ2-5	TGTGCCAGCAGCCAAGCGCAGGGGTGGTACCAAGAGACCCAGTACTTC	CASSQAQGWYQETQYF
NA	NA	TRBV5-8	TRBJ1-5	TGTGCCAGCAGCGCTGCCGGGCATCAGCCCCAGCATTTT	CASSAAGHQPQHF
NA	NA	TRBV7-2	TRBJ2-7	TGTGCCAGCAGCTTAGAGGGGTGGTGGGATTTCACCTTC	CASSLEGWWDFTF
NA	NA	TRBV7-9	TRBJ1-5	TGTGCCAGCAGCTTAGGTAAACAGCCCCAGCATTTT	CASSLGKQPQHF
NA	NA	TRBV6-1	TRBJ2-1	TGTGCCAGCAGTGAACGAGGAAGCTCCTACAATGAGCAGTTCTTC	CASSERGSSYNEQFF
NA	NA	TRBV13	TRBJ2-7	TGTGCCAGCAGCTCCCGATCCGGGACCTACGAGCAGTACTTC	CASSSRSGTYEQYF
TRBD2	NA	TRBV6-1	TRBJ2-1	TGTGCCAGCACCACACTAGCGGGGTACAATGAGCAGTTCTTC	CASTTLAGYNEQFF
NA	NA	TRBV27	TRBJ2-1	TGTGCCAGCAGTATAGGACAGAGACGTTATGAGCAGTTCTTC	CASSIGQRRYEQFF
TRBD1	NA	TRBV20-1	TRBJ2-7	TGCAGTGCTAGAGACAGTCTGACAGGGCTTCACGTCTACGAGCAGTACTTC	CSARDSLTGLHVYEQYF
NA	NA	TRBV24-1	TRBJ2-1	TGTGCCACCAGTGACCTAGGCTCAGCCCAACATGAGCAGTTCTTC	CATSDLGSAQHEQFF
TRBD2	NA	TRBV7-9	TRBJ2-1	TGTGCCAGCACCCTTGCTAGCGGCAGCTCCTACAATGAGCAGTTCTTC	CASTLASGSSYNEQFF